This TCR beta chain was documented in a study of tumor-infiltrating lymphocytes in oesophageal squamous cell carcinoma. TCRdb redid the calling of the PCR reads with MiXCR, one entry per CDR3 protein. This sample has around 6,200 distinct CDR3 sequences, with about 14% found just once. This clonotype was counted ten times or more. The sequencing input was esophageal tumor tissue. The clonotype comes from a male donor with esophageal squamous cell carcinoma.

This CDR3 reads CASSDRTGGPDTQYF. For the CDR3, the DNA is TGCGCCAGCAGTGATAGGACAGGGGGCCCAGATACGCAGTATTTT. The chain joins TRBV10-1 to TRBJ2-3; 11 nucleotides agree with TRBD1. This CDR3 comprises 15 residues. CDR1 WNHNN and CDR2 SYGVQD come from the germline V gene (reference sequence). The trim removed 3 bases at V and 4 bases at J, leaving 3 bases unmatched.